This entry concerns a single T cell receptor beta chain. The data belong to a study of shared clonotypes between healthy human individuals. The CDR3 length is 13 residues. J lost 7 bases, V lost 6 bases, and 6 bases had no gene match. Germline CDR1 MDHEN, CDR2 SYDVKM. The table came from immunoSEQ multiplex PCR; TCRdb's copy has only in-frame clones and leaves some out. The repertoire consists of roughly 640,000 clones, with 97% occurring once and the leading ten covering about 0.06%. The chain links TRBV28 to TRBJ1-2, with TRBD1 matching over 9 bases. Sequenced input: naive CD4+ T cells sorted from blood. Sample subset: CD45RA+ positively selected. This TCR was sampled from a woman aged 30 to 39 in good health. CDR3 nucleotides: TGTGCCAGCAGATCGGGACAGGGATTTGGCTACACCTTC. Translation gives CASRSGQGFGYTF.